This T cell receptor (beta chain) was sequenced during a study of pediatric ulcerative colitis. V lost 3 bases and J 9 bases, leaving 9 bases between the germline ends. CDR3 length: 12 residues. CDR1 and CDR2 from the germline V gene are MNHEY and SMNVEV (reference sequence). During colonoscopy, one to two rectal pinch biopsies were collected. The protocol was immunoSEQ multiplex PCR, while the TCRdb copy is restricted to in-frame clones and leaves out a portion. The table has about 36,000 clones, around 73% seen once. This TCR was recovered from a boy between 10 and 17 years old with moderate ulcerative colitis. Material: gut tissue. The genes are TRBV27 and TRBJ2-1; D ambiguous. The CDR3 here is CASSLLGAEQFF. In DNA, the CDR3 is TGTGCCAGCAGTTTGTTGGGCGCTGAGCAGTTCTTC.